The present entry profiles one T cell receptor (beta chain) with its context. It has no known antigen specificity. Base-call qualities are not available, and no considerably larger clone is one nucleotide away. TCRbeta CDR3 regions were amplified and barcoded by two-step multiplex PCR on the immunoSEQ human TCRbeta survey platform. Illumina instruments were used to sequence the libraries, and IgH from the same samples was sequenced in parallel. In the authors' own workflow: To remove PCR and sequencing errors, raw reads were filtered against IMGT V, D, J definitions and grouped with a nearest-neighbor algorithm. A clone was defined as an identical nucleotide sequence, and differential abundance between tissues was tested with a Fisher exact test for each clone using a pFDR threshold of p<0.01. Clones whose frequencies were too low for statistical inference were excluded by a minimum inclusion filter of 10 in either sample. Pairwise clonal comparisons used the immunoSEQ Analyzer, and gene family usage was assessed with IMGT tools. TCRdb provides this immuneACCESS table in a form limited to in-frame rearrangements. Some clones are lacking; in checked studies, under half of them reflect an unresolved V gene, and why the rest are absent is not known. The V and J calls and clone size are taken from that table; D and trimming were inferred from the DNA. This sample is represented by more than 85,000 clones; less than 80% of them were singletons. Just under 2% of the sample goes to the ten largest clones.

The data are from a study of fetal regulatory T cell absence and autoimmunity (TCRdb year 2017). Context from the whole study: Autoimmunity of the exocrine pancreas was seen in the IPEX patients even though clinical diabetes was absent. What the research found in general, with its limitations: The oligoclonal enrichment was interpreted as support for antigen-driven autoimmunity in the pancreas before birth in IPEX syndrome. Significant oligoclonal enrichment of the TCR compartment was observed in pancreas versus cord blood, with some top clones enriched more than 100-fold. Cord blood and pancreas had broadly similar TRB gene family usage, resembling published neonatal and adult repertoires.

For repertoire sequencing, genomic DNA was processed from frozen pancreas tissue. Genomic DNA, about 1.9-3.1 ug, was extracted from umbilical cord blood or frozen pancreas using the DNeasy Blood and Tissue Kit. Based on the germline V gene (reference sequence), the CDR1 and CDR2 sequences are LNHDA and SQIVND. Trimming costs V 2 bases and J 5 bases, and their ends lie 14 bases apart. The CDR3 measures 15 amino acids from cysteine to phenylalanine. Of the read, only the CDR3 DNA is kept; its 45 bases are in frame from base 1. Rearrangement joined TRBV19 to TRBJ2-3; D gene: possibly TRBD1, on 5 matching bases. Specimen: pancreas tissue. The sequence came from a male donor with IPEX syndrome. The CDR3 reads CASSIRPQGLDTQYF. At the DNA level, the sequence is TGTGCCAGTAGTATAAGGCCGCAGGGATTAGATACGCAGTATTTT.